These 9 T cell receptor beta chains share one sample of origin, sequenced in a study of T cells in women clearing cervical HPV infection. Assay used: immunoSEQ multiplex PCR; TCRdb lists only in-frame clones, some missing. The table for this sample gives about 20,000 clones. Sequencing was performed on blood buffy coat. The receptors shown here come from a woman aged 18 to 69 with a cervical HPV16 infection that either progressed to CIN3+ or cleared (not recorded which).

As concerns this clone: The read terminates 3 residues ahead of where the CDR3 ends, so the germline J gene completes it. The chain has TRBV7-3 and TRBJ2-6; maybe TRBD1 (5 bases). The CDR3 runs to 17 residues. The ends were cut back, 0 bases at V and 4 bases at J, with 13 bases in the middle. Germline CDR1 SGHTA, CDR2 FQGTGA. The CDR3 sequence: CASSLTPQGSGANVLTF. The sequenced CDR3 bases are TGTGCCAGCAGCTTAACGCCCCAGGGTTCGGGGGCCAACGTC.

Of note for this clone: Read coverage stops 3 residues before the CDR3 terminus; the germline J gene supplies the remainder. The J gene is TRBJ2-3, the V gene TRBV5-1, with 8 positions matching TRBD2. Unmatched junction bases numbered 2, after V lost 3 bases and J lost 2 bases. This CDR3 contains 14 residues. The germline V gene has CDR1 SGHRS and CDR2 YFSETQ. The CDR3 sequence is CASSSGGPTDTQYF. Partial CDR3 DNA: TGCGCCAGCAGCTCGGGGGGGCCCACAGATACG.

A note on this clone: The CDR3 extends 3 residues past the end of the read, so its final part is completed from the germline J gene. The chain joins TRBV20-1 to TRBJ2-2; D not certain. With 1 base removed from V and 4 bases from J, the gap between germline ends came to 7 bases. The CDR3 has 13 residues. Per the germline V gene, CDR1 is DFQATT and CDR2 is SNEGSKA (reference sequence). CDR3 region: CSARVAPTGELFF. The covered CDR3 bases are TGCAGTGCTAGAGTTGCGCCCACCGGGGAG.

As concerns this clone: Coverage ceases 3 residues before the CDR3 finishes, and the germline J gene fills in the end. V and J are TRBV18 and TRBJ1-4; D possibly corresponds to TRBD1 (6 bases). V was trimmed by 8 bases and J by 4 bases, leaving 11 bases between them. CDR1 and CDR2 from the germline V gene are KGHSH and LQKENI. The CDR3 sequence is 13 residues long. CDR3 DNA (partial): TGTGCCAGCCGAGGACAGAGTAATGAAAAA. Protein: CASRGQSNEK. The whole CDR3 sequence reads CASRGQSNEKLFF.

Details on this clone: The sequence runs out 3 residues before the end of the CDR3; the remainder is reconstructed from the germline J gene. The chain carries TRBV29-1 and TRBJ2-3; 7 positions match TRBD2. This CDR3 region has 12 residues. Looked up from germline, CDR1 is SQVTM and CDR2 is ANQGSEA. The CDR3 DNA, read in part, is TGCAGCGTTGAAGGGGGAGGGGAGACG. Its protein product is CSVEGGGET. The CDR3 as a whole reads CSVEGGGETQYF.

Details on this clone: Sequencing ends 3 residues short of the CDR3 end; the germline J gene provides the rest. The V and J genes are TRBV7-2 and TRBJ2-2, with D possibly TRBD1 on 6 matching bases. Germline V gene lookup returns CDR1 SGHTA and CDR2 FQGNSA. CDR3 size: 15 residues. Partial CDR3 DNA: TGTGCCAGCAGCTTAGGACCCAGGGGTAATGAAAAG. Protein: CASSLGPRGNEK. The full CDR3 sequence reads CASSLGPRGNEKLFF.

The CDR3 reads CASSPETGANVLFF. The sequenced part of the CDR3 DNA is TGTGCCAGCTCTCCCGAAACTGGGGCCAACGTG. The rearrangement uses TRBV18 and TRBJ2-2, with D tentatively TRBD1 (5 bases). The CDR3 end lies 3 residues beyond the end of the read and is filled in from the germline J gene. Germline CDR1 KGHSH, CDR2 LQKENI. The CDR3 extends over 14 amino acids.

Remarks on this clone: The read gets to within 3 residues of the CDR3 end, and the germline J gene fills in the rest. V is TRBV20-1 and J is TRBJ2-2, with 10 bases fitting TRBD2. The CDR3 is made up of 15 amino acids. Germline CDR1 DFQATT, CDR2 SNEGSKA (reference sequence). V was clipped by 3 bases and J by 8 bases; unmatched bases: 9. CDR3 loop: CSASLSGGAGGELFF. The part of the CDR3 DNA that was read is TGCAGTGCTAGTTTAAGCGGGGGGGCAGGTGGGGAG.

In regard to this clone: Read sequence stops 3 residues before the CDR3 end, and the germline J gene provides the missing end. The chain employs TRBV6-4 and TRBJ2-2, with D hard to call. Trimming shortened V by 5 bases and J by 1 base, and 2 bases separated the two germline ends. The CDR3 is 12 residues long. Germline loops: CDR1 MRHNA, CDR2 SNTAGT. The CDR3 bases that were read are TGTGCCAGCAGTCAGAACACCGGGGAG. Protein: CASSQNTGE. The complete CDR3 reads CASSQNTGELFF.